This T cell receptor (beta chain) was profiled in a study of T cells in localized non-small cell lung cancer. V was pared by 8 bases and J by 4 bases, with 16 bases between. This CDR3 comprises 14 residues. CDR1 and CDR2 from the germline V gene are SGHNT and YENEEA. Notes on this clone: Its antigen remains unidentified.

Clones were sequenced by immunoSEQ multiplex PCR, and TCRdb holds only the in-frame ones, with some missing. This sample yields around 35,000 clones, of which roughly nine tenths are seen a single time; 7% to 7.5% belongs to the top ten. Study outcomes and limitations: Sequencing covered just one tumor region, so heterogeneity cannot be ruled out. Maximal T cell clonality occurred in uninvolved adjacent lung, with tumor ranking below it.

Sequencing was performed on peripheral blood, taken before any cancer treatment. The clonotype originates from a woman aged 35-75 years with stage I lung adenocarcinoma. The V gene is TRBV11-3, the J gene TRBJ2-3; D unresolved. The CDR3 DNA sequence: TGTGCCAGCTGCCCAGGACCCCTTCCAGATACGCAGTATTTT. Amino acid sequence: CASCPGPLPDTQYF.